This T cell receptor beta chain was captured by sequencing in a study of blood T cells in healthy people across ages. Study results and limitations: Diversity figures based on one million T cells were deemed too low.

To note about this clonotype: Its antigen is not known.

Then a second PCR, running about 6 to 12 cycles, was carried out with a sample-barcoded 5' primer and a J-beta primer mix. TCRdb re-analysed the 5' RACE reads in MiXCR, keeping a single row per CDR3 protein. Of around 780,000 distinct CDR3 sequences listed, approximately 53% are singletons. Trimming stripped 6 bases from V and 4 bases from J, with 13 bases between. CDR3 length equals 14 residues. Germline CDR1 is LNHDA and CDR2 is SQIVND (reference sequence). This sequence originates from a man aged 40-49 years in good health. J is TRBJ1-5 and V is TRBV19; D is ambiguous. The specimen sequenced was blood. CDR3 DNA sequence: TGTGCCAGTAGCTTCCGGAGCGTGAATCAGCCCCAGCATTTT. Translated: CASSFRSVNQPQHF.